One and the same sample provided the 32 T cell receptor beta chains below, sequenced in a study of T cells in Graves' hyperthyroidism and ophthalmopathy. TCR beta CDR3 regions were amplified from RNA transcripts. Using the HTBI primer set, a first-round RT-PCR was run on the TCR CDR3. TCRdb re-called the multiplex PCR reads with MiXCR, one entry per CDR3 protein. The profile covers 300,000 to 450,000 distinct CDR3 sequences, with more than 14% appearing a single time and about 19% taken by the ten largest. Material for sequencing was blood. The receptor source for this set is a woman in her 30s with Graves' ophthalmopathy.

At least ten counts were recorded for this clonotype. The genes are TRBV24-1 and TRBJ2-1; TRBD1 or TRBD2 may be the D gene (5 bases each). V lost 7 bases and J 3 bases, leaving 9 bases between the germline ends. The CDR3 length is 13 residues. Germline CDR1 reads KGHDR; CDR2 reads SFDVKD. The CDR3 nucleotides are TGTGCCACCAGCGGGACCGACTACAATGAGCAGTTCTTC. It translates to CATSGTDYNEQFF.

There are many counts of this clonotype. V usage is TRBV27 and J usage is TRBJ2-7; a weak D match, TRBD1 (5 bases). CDR1 and CDR2 from the germline V gene are MNHEY and SMNVEV (reference sequence). The germline V and J ends were trimmed by 5 bases and 7 bases, with 18 bases remaining between them. This CDR3 is built from 14 residues. CDR3 DNA: TGTGCCAGCAGTGGCACCCGCAGGGTGTTAGAGCAGTACTTC. Protein: CASSGTRRVLEQYF.

This clonotype was counted ten times or more. The CDR3 DNA follows: TGTGCCAGCAGCCAGAGCGGGAGGAACACTGAAGCTTTCTTT. It encodes CASSQSGRNTEAFF. The chain is built from TRBV4-2 and TRBJ1-1; no reliable D call. There are 14 residues in the CDR3. The germline gives CDR1 LGHNA, CDR2 YNFKEQ. The V gene lost 3 bases and the J gene lost 1 base, with 9 bases spanning the gap.

A word on this clonotype: A much larger clone lies one base from this, so it may be a read error. The gene calls are TRBV12-3 or TRBV12-4 and TRBJ1-1, with a possible D match to TRBD1 (6 bases). The CDR3 consists of 16 residues. DNA of the CDR3: TGTGCCAGCAGACCCCTTGGGGGCCGATCGAACACTGAAGCTTCCTTT. Its protein is CASRPLGGRSNTEASF.

To note about this clonotype: At one end the junction does not follow the germline gene, possibly because of a read error. This sequence joins TRBV19 and TRBJ1-1; D is unresolved. Germline CDR1 reads LNHDA; CDR2 reads SQIVND (reference sequence). The CDR3 totals 13 residues. CDR3 amino acids: CASSIAGTAEASF. The DNA for the CDR3 is TGTGCCAGTAGTATAGCGGGTACGGCTGAAGCTTCCTTT.

This clonotype was counted many times. This chain uses TRBV20-1 with TRBJ2-1, with TRBD2 matching 13 bases. The CDR3 length is 20 residues. Trimming took 3 bases from V and 0 from J; bases not matched to a gene: 14. CDR1 DFQATT and CDR2 SNEGSKA come from the germline V gene (reference sequence). For the CDR3, the DNA is TGCAGTGCTAGGAGGGAGTTCGGGACTAGCGGGGTTAGCTCCTACAATGAGCAGTTCTTC. Translating it yields CSARREFGTSGVSSYNEQFF.

Details on this clonotype: This may stem from a read error, because a much larger clone lies one nucleotide away. The chain joins TRBV19 to TRBJ2-3, with D maybe TRBD2 (6 bases). The CDR3 is made up of 12 amino acids. Deletions cut 5 bases from V and 8 bases from J, with 11 bases between. CDR1 and CDR2 (germline): LNHDA, SQIVND (reference sequence). CDR3 region: CASSPSAGTQYF. The CDR3 region has the DNA TGTGCCAGTAGTCCTAGCGCAGGTACGCAGTATTTT. The full variable domain, with the rest looked up from reference TRBV19 and TRBJ2-3, is DGGITQSPKYLFRKEGQNVTLSCEQNLNHDAMYWYRQDPGQGLRLIYYSQIVNDFQKGDIAEGYSVSREKKESFPLTVTSAQKNPTAFYLCASSPSAGTQYFGPGTRLTVL.

The chain employs TRBV6-1 and TRBJ1-1; D not resolved. Germline V gives CDR1 MNHNS, CDR2 SASEGT. Trimming stripped 4 bases from V and 11 bases from J, with 11 bases between. This CDR3 comprises 11 residues. CDR3: CASSVGVYAFF. The CDR3 DNA sequence: TGTGCCAGCAGTGTCGGGGTGTATGCTTTCTTT.

In the case of this clonotype: Given a much more abundant clone one base away, this may be a read error. This sequence joins TRBV20-1 and TRBJ2-7; D is perhaps TRBD2 (5 bases). Germline V gene data show CDR1 as DFQATT and CDR2 as SNEGSKA (reference sequence). The CDR3 is made up of 16 amino acids. The CDR3 sequence is CNAILSQLTGTYEQYF. The CDR3, as DNA: TGCAATGCCATCCTATCGCAACTGACGGGAACCTACGAGCAGTACTTC.

The genes are TRBV9 and TRBJ1-2; D is undetermined. Germline assignment: CDR1 SGDLS and CDR2 YYNGEE. Trimming pared 3 bases from V and 3 bases from J, leaving 15 bases between. The CDR3 has 15 amino acids. CDR3 sequence: CASSATKGYDYGYTF. The CDR3 bases are TGTGCCAGCAGCGCAACGAAGGGTTATGACTATGGCTACACCTTC. Combining the CDR3 with reference TRBV9 and TRBJ1-2 gives the whole variable domain DSGVTQTPKHLITATGQRVTLRCSPRSGDLSVYWYQQSLDQGLQFLIQYYNGEERAKGNILERFSAQQFPDLHSELNLSSLELGDSALYFCASSATKGYDYGYTFGSGTRLTVV.

This clonotype has more than one count but fewer than ten. J is TRBJ2-2 and V is TRBV7-9; D is undetermined. Germline V gene data show CDR1 as SEHNR and CDR2 as FQNEAQ (reference sequence). Deletions cut 6 bases from V and 0 bases from J, with 8 bases between. CDR3 length: 14 amino acids. The chain's CDR3 is CASRFNTNTGELFF. Written as DNA, the CDR3 is TGTGCCAGCAGATTTAACACGAACACCGGGGAGCTGTTTTTT.

This clonotype has more than one count but fewer than ten. The chain joins TRBV5-5 to TRBJ2-7, with TRBD2 identical over 9 bases. The CDR3 length is 15 residues. Germline V gene lookup returns CDR1 SGHKS and CDR2 YYEKEE (reference sequence). V was pared by 4 bases and J by 5 bases, with 10 bases of the junction left unmatched. This CDR3 reads CASSPGRGGRDEQYF. CDR3 bases: TGTGCCAGCAGCCCGGGGCGGGGGGGCCGGGACGAGCAGTACTTC.

This clonotype was counted at least ten times. The CDR3 bases are TGCAGTGCTAGGAACAGGCTCAACTCCTACGAGCAGTACTTC. Amino acid sequence: CSARNRLNSYEQYF. The chain combines TRBV20-1 with TRBJ2-7, with D possibly matching TRBD1 (5 bases). Germline V gene sequence: CDR1 DFQATT, CDR2 SNEGSKA (reference sequence). Trimming stripped 3 bases from V and 0 bases from J, with 12 bases between. This CDR3 contains 14 residues.

This clonotype was seen at least ten times. V and J are TRBV7-3 and TRBJ2-7; TRBD1 matches at 7 bases. Unmatched junction bases numbered 18, after V lost 2 bases and J lost 2 bases. The length of the CDR3 is 19 residues. Germline lookup yields CDR1 SGHTA and CDR2 FQGTGA. The CDR3 nucleotides are TGTGCCAGCAGCTTATTTCCGTTCCCGACAGGGAAAAGAACCTACGAGCAGTACTTC. Encoded protein: CASSLFPFPTGKRTYEQYF. The entire variable domain, with the rest obtained from reference TRBV7-3 and TRBJ2-7, is as follows: GAGVSQTPSNKVTEKGKYVELRCDPISGHTALYWYRQSLGQGPEFLIYFQGTGAADDSGLPNDRFFAVRPEGSVSTLKIQRTERGDSAVYLCASSLFPFPTGKRTYEQYFGPGTRLTVT.

This clonotype was recorded many times. V and J are TRBV27 and TRBJ2-7; D is uncertain. The CDR3 spans 14 residues. The V gene lost 3 bases and the J gene lost 5 bases, with 14 bases spanning the gap. Germline loops: CDR1 MNHEY, CDR2 SMNVEV (reference sequence). The CDR3 DNA reads as TGTGCCAGCAGTTTCGTTTTTGGGGTGGACGAGCAGTACTTC. Protein product: CASSFVFGVDEQYF.

This clonotype was detected many times. The chain is built from TRBV30 and TRBJ2-5; D gene unclear. The germline CDR1 and CDR2 sequences are GTSNPN and SVGIG (reference sequence). The CDR3 consists of 12 residues. The ends were cut back, 3 bases at V and 4 bases at J, with 9 bases in the middle. CDR3 loop: CAWSGDPETQYF. The DNA for the CDR3 is TGTGCCTGGAGCGGTGACCCAGAGACCCAGTACTTC. The variable domain in full, completed from reference TRBV30 and TRBJ2-5, reads SQTIHQWPATLVQPVGSPLSLECTVEGTSNPNLYWYRQAAGRGLQLLFYSVGIGQISSEVPQNLSASRPQDRQFILSSKKLLLSDSGFYLCAWSGDPETQYFGPGTRLLVL.

This clonotype was counted ten times or more. The V and J genes are TRBV2 and TRBJ1-1; a weak D match, TRBD1 (5 bases). The germline V gene has CDR1 SNHLY and CDR2 FYNNEI. This CDR3 region has 14 residues. The V end was cut by 8 bases, the J end by 1 base, with 14 bases between. This CDR3 reads CASLPGRGNTEAFF. The CDR3 DNA reads as TGTGCCAGCTTACCTGGGAGGGGGAACACTGAAGCTTTCTTT.

The rearrangement links TRBV6-1 to TRBJ2-1, with 7 bases matching TRBD1. The CDR3 sequence is 15 residues long. Trimming at V came to 5 bases and at J to 5 bases, leaving 9 bases not matched to a gene. Germline values: CDR1 MNHNS, CDR2 SASEGT. DNA for the CDR3: TGTGCCAGCAGTCTTAGACAGGGCTATAACAATGAGCAGTTCTTC. Translating gives CASSLRQGYNNEQFF.

This clonotype was observed many times. The CDR3 reads CASSLIPGSDNYGYTF. The CDR3 DNA sequence: TGTGCCAGCAGTTTGATTCCGGGCTCGGATAACTATGGCTACACCTTC. The chain combines TRBV28 with TRBJ1-2; no definite D call. Germline V gene sequence: CDR1 MDHEN, CDR2 SYDVKM. The V end lost 3 bases, the J end lost 1 base, and 15 bases lay between the germline ends. The CDR3 length is 16 residues.

This clonotype appeared many times. The chain combines TRBV3-1 with TRBJ2-1; D might be TRBD1 (5 bases). This CDR3 region has 15 residues. With 4 bases removed from V and 1 base from J, the gap between germline ends came to 11 bases. Germline V gene lookup returns CDR1 LGHDT and CDR2 YNNKEL (reference sequence). In nucleotides, the CDR3 is TGTGCCAGCAGCCTACAGGTAGAATCCTACAATGAGCAGTTCTTC. Amino acid sequence: CASSLQVESYNEQFF.

The chain combines TRBV9 with TRBJ2-1; D perhaps matches TRBD1 (5 bases). The length of the CDR3 is 16 residues. V dropped 0 bases and J dropped 5 bases, with 15 bases sitting between them. Germline V gene lookup returns CDR1 SGDLS and CDR2 YYNGEE. The CDR3 spells CASSVAGHFGNNEQFF. The CDR3 DNA reads as TGTGCCAGCAGCGTAGCCGGACATTTTGGAAACAATGAGCAGTTCTTC.

In this sample, this clonotype turned up many times. The rearrangement joins TRBV6-1 to TRBJ1-4, with TRBD1 as a possible D gene (6 bases). The V gene lost 6 bases and the J gene lost 8 bases, with 16 bases spanning the gap. Germline CDR1 is MNHNS and CDR2 is SASEGT. This CDR3 region has 14 residues. CDR3 sequence: CASRTGLNREKLFF. DNA of the CDR3: TGTGCCAGCAGGACAGGACTTAATCGCGAAAAACTGTTTTTT.

The chain couples TRBV6-4 to TRBJ1-2, with TRBD1 matching 7 bases. V was pared by 4 bases and J by 4 bases, with 6 bases of the junction left unmatched. Germline CDR1 is MRHNA and CDR2 is SNTAGT. CDR3 length: 14 residues. CDR3: CASSAGDSPYGYTF. For the CDR3, the DNA is TGTGCCAGCAGTGCCGGGGACAGCCCCTATGGCTACACCTTC.

This clonotype turned up a few times. This rearrangement joins TRBV7-9 to TRBJ2-6; 8 positions agree with TRBD1. V lost 4 bases, J lost 1 base, and 3 bases stayed unmatched. Germline V gene sequence: CDR1 SEHNR, CDR2 FQNEAQ (reference sequence). This CDR3 contains 16 residues. The CDR3 sequence: CASSSGDRSGANVLTF. Written as DNA, the CDR3 is TGTGCCAGCAGCTCGGGGGACAGGTCTGGGGCCAACGTCCTGACTTTC.

The table lists this clonotype with many counts. V usage is TRBV2 and J usage is TRBJ1-2; 11 bases agree with TRBD1. Germline-derived CDR1 and CDR2 are SNHLY and FYNNEI. The CDR3 totals 16 residues. V shed 0 bases, J shed 4 bases, and the junction held 4 bases outside the gene matches. Here the CDR3 DNA reads TGTGCCAGCAGTGAAGCCCGGACAGGGGGCGGCTATGGCTACACCTTC. As protein: CASSEARTGGGYGYTF.

The gene calls are TRBV20-1 and TRBJ2-7; no clear D. V was shortened by 3 bases and J by 2 bases, with 8 bases between the two germline ends. The CDR3 has 12 amino acids. Germline loops: CDR1 DFQATT, CDR2 SNEGSKA (reference sequence). The CDR3, as DNA: TGCAGTGCTAGCCGCGGAACCTACGAGCAGTACTTC. Encoded protein: CSASRGTYEQYF.

This clonotype was picked up a small number of times. This chain's CDR3 is CASSFPGSEQFF. The CDR3 coding sequence is TGCGCCAGCAGCTTCCCGGGGAGTGAGCAGTTCTTC. The chain carries TRBV5-1 and TRBJ2-1, with a possible D match to TRBD2 (5 bases). The CDR3 is 12 amino acids. V lost 2 bases, J lost 9 bases, and 9 bases lay in between. CDR1 is SGHRS and CDR2 is YFSETQ in the germline V gene.

The chain has TRBV24-1 and TRBJ2-5; D might be TRBD1 or TRBD2, each matching 6 bases. The V end was cut by 8 bases, the J end by 0 bases, with 12 bases between. CDR1 is KGHDR and CDR2 is SFDVKD in the germline V gene. The CDR3 contains 14 residues. The DNA for the CDR3 is TGTGCCACCATGACGGGGGCAGACCAAGAGACCCAGTACTTC. It translates to CATMTGADQETQYF.

This clonotype was counted at least ten times. V is TRBV30 and J is TRBJ1-5; no firm D call. This CDR3 comprises 13 residues. V was clipped by 2 bases and J by 6 bases, with 11 bases between them. Per germline, CDR1 GTSNPN and CDR2 SVGIG (reference sequence). The CDR3 is CAWSRDQGQPQHF. For the CDR3, the DNA is TGTGCCTGGAGTCGAGACCAAGGTCAGCCCCAGCATTTT.

Many counts were recorded for this clonotype. This chain uses TRBV20-1 with TRBJ2-7, with TRBD2 identical over 12 bases. This CDR3 has 16 residues. The V gene's germline CDR1 is DFQATT and CDR2 SNEGSKA (reference sequence). V was clipped by 6 bases and J by 5 bases; unmatched bases: 14. CDR3 sequence (DNA): TGCAGTGCCCCGGACCCGACTAGCGGGGGTACCAACGAGCAGTACTTC. It encodes CSAPDPTSGGTNEQYF.

The J gene is TRBJ2-6, the V gene TRBV19; TRBD1 aligns across 7 bases. Per the germline V gene, CDR1 is LNHDA and CDR2 is SQIVND (reference sequence). This CDR3 has 20 amino acids. V lost 3 bases to trimming and J lost 0 bases; unmatched junction nucleotides: 14. CDR3 protein: CASSIRSGRGFLSGANVLTF. The DNA of the CDR3 is TGTGCCAGTAGTATTCGGTCGGGCAGGGGGTTTCTCTCTGGGGCCAACGTCCTGACTTTC.

The J gene is TRBJ2-1, the V gene TRBV7-8; TRBD2 agrees at 9 bases. Germline values: CDR1 SGHVS, CDR2 FQNEAQ. This CDR3 is built from 18 residues. With 5 bases clipped from V and 2 bases from J, the junction kept 13 bases outside the gene matches. This CDR3 is CASSDRRGPSGAYNEQFF. The DNA of the CDR3 is TGTGCCAGCAGCGACAGGCGCGGGCCTAGCGGGGCCTACAATGAGCAGTTCTTC.